This entry lists 6 T cell receptor beta chains sequenced from one sample in a study of CD8+CD57+ T cells in acquired aplastic anemia. TCR beta VDJ and CDR3 profiling used genomic DNA as template. TCRdb analysed the reads with MiXCR anew, one entry per CDR3 protein. The table includes about 120,000 distinct CDR3 sequences, nearly 40% detected once. Sequenced patients had shown CD8+CD57+ cell expansion by flow cytometry. The specimen sequenced was sorted CD4+, CD8+, or CD8+CD57+ T cells (not recorded which) from PBMCs. These receptors were collected from a human donor with aplastic anemia.

The chain has TRBV2 and TRBJ1-1; D possibly corresponds to TRBD1 (5 bases). V lost 1 base, J lost 14 bases, and 11 bases lay in between. This CDR3 is 11 amino acids long. CDR1 is SNHLY, CDR2 FYNNEI, per germline. This CDR3 is CASSEGGDRFF. CDR3 DNA: TGTGCCAGCAGTGAAGGGGGCGACCGCTTCTTT.

V is TRBV5-1 and J is TRBJ1-1; 8 nucleotides line up with TRBD1. Germline CDR1 is SGHRS and CDR2 is YFSETQ. CDR3 length: 14 amino acids. After removal of 4 bases from V and 4 bases from J, the junction contained 6 bases not matched to a gene. The CDR3 sequence is CASSDTGGATEAFF. In nucleotides, the CDR3 is TGCGCCAGCAGCGACACAGGGGGGGCCACTGAAGCTTTCTTT.

The chain's CDR3 is CASSSDTAGYEQYF. In DNA, the CDR3 is TGTGCCAGCAGCTCAGACACCGCAGGCTACGAGCAGTACTTC. V is TRBV13 and J is TRBJ2-7; D is ambiguous. The V and J ends lost 4 bases and 3 bases respectively, with 13 bases between them. Germline CDR1 reads PRHDT; CDR2 reads FYEKMQ (reference sequence). CDR3 size: 14 residues.

The J gene is TRBJ2-5, the V gene TRBV10-3; possible D gene TRBD2, 5 bases. The CDR3 is made up of 15 amino acids. V lost 3 bases to trimming and J lost 5 bases, with 16 bases between them. Germline CDR1 and CDR2: ENHRY and SYGVKD. The DNA for the CDR3 is TGTGCCATCAGTGATGCTAGAGGGCTCGGGGAGACCCAGTACTTC. Translating gives CAISDARGLGETQYF.

In regard to this clonotype: One junction end disagrees with the germline gene, perhaps due to a read error. The chain is built from TRBV3-1 and TRBJ1-4; the match to TRBD1 covers 9 bases. The CDR3 is 14 amino acids. Per the germline V gene, CDR1 is LGHDT and CDR2 is YNNKEL (reference sequence). This chain's CDR3 is CTSSGTGQGEKLFF. CDR3 DNA sequence: TGTACCAGCAGCGGGACAGGGCAGGGTGAAAAACTGTTTTTT.

Many counts were recorded for this clonotype. The rearrangement uses TRBV6-1 and TRBJ2-2; D uncertain. Germline CDR1 MNHNS, CDR2 SASEGT. V was pared by 6 bases and J by 5 bases, with 4 bases between. This CDR3 has 11 amino acids. The CDR3 protein is CASSWTGELFF. CDR3 DNA sequence: TGTGCCAGCAGCTGGACCGGGGAGCTGTTTTTT.